This TCR beta chain comes out of a study of blood T cell repertoires in COVID-19. The table came from immunoSEQ multiplex PCR; TCRdb's copy has only in-frame clones and leaves some out. The data contain fewer than 200,000 clones, about 85% of them singletons. V shed 4 bases and J 4 bases; nucleotides not matched to a gene: 15. CDR1 and CDR2 from the germline V gene are SQVTM and ANQGSEA. The CDR3 spans 16 residues. The rearrangement uses TRBV29-1 and TRBJ1-2; 7 bases fit TRBD1. Sequencing was done on a sample of peripheral blood. This sequence originates from a man between 60 and 75 years old with active or convalescent COVID-19. CDR3 DNA sequence: TGCAGCGTTGGAGGGACAGACAGTTTTCTACCCTATGGCTACACCTTC. This gives the protein CSVGGTDSFLPYGYTF.